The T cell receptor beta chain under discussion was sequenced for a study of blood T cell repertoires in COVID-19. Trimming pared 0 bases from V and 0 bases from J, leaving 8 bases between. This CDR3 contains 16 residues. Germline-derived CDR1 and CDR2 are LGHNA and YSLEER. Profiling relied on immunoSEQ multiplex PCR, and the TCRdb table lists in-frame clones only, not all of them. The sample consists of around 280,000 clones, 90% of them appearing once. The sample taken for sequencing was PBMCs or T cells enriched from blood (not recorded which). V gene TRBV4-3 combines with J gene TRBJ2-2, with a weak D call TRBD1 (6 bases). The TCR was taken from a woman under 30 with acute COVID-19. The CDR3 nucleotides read TGCGCCAGCAGCCAAGAGGCAGGGGCGAACACCGGGGAGCTGTTTTTT. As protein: CASSQEAGANTGELFF.